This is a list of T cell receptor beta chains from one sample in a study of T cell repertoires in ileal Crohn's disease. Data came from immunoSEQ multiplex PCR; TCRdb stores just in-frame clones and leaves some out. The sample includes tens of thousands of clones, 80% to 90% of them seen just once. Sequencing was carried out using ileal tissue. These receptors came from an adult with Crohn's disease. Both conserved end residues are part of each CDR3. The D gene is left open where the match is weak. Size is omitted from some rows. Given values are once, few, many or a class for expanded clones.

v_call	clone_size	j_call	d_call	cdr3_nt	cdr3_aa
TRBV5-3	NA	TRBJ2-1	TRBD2	TGTGCCAGAAGCTTGGGGGACTACCACAATGAGCAGTTCTTC	CARSLGDYHNEQFF
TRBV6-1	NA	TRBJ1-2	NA	TGTGCCACCCTACGGGGGGCGGGGGGCTACACCTTC	CATLRGAGGYTF
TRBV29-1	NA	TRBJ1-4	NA	TGCAGCGTAGTGGACAGTTTCGGGTGGAAACTGTTTTTT	CSVVDSFGWKLFF
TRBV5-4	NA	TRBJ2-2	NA	TGTGCCAGCAGCTTGGACATTTACACCGGGGAGCTGTTTTTT	CASSLDIYTGELFF
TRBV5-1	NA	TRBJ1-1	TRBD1	TGCGCCAGCAGCAACGGACAGGGGGCATCGGGAACTGAAGCTTTCTTT	CASSNGQGASGTEAFF
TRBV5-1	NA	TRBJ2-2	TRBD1	TGCGCCAGCAGCGGAACTACAGGGGGCGCGGGCACCGGGGAGCTGTTTTTT	CASSGTTGGAGTGELFF
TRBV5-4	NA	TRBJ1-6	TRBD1	TGTGCCAGCACCCCCAGGCCGGGACAGTTTAACGGGGTAGTTTCACCCCTCCACTTT	CASTPRPGQFNGVVSPLHF
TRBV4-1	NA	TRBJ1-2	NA	TGCGCCAGCAGCCAAGAGGGAAGGGGAGGGTCCTATGGCTACACCTTC	CASSQEGRGGSYGYTF
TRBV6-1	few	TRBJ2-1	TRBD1	TGTGCCAGCAGTGAAGATCCGGGGGACAGGGGCAATGAGCAGTTCTTC	CASSEDPGDRGNEQFF
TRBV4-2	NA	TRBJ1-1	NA	TGTGCCAGCAGCCAAGTACTCGCCGGGACTCCTAAGGGGCATGAAGCTTTCTTT	CASSQVLAGTPKGHEAFF
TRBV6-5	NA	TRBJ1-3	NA	TGTGCCAGCAGTTACTCGAGAGCTGGAAACACCATATATTTT	CASSYSRAGNTIYF
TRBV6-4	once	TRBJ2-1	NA	TGTGCCAGCAGTGCCGATCTGGGGGGGGCCAGAGAGCAGTTCTTC	CASSADLGGAREQFF
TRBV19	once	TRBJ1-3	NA	TGTGCCAGCTCCCCACTTGACAGTCGAAACACCATATATTTT	CASSPLDSRNTIYF
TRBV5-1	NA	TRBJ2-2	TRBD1	TGCGCCAGCAGCCCGGGACAGTTTGCCGAGGAGCTGTTTTTT	CASSPGQFAEELFF
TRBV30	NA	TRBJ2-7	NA	TGTGCCTGGCGAGAAACCTACGAGCAGTACTTC	CAWRETYEQYF
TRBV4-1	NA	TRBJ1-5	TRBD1	TGCGCCAGCAGCCGTACTGGACAGGGCAATCAGCCCCAGCATTTT	CASSRTGQGNQPQHF
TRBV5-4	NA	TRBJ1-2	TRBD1	TGTGCCAGCAGCTCGGACAGGGAGTACTATGGCTACACCTTC	CASSSDREYYGYTF
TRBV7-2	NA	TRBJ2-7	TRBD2	TGTGCCAGCAGCTTAGGTTTGGGACTAGCGGGGGGGGTCCTAAGCGAGCAGTACTTC	CASSLGLGLAGGVLSEQYF
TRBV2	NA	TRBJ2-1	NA	TGTGCCAGCAGTGATGCAGAGAGGGTGACCAATGAGCAGTTCTTC	CASSDAERVTNEQFF
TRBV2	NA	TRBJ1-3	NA	TGTGCCAGCACCGGACAGCTTCTCTCTGGAAACACCATATATTTT	CASTGQLLSGNTIYF
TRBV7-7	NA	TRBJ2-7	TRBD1	TGTGCCAGCAGCCCGGGACAGTCCTACGAGCAGTACTTC	CASSPGQSYEQYF
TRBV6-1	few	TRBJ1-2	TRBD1	TGTGCCAGCAGTGAATGGTTGGACAGGCATGGCTACACCTTC	CASSEWLDRHGYTF
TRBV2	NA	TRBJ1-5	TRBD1	TGTGCCAGCAGAACTAGGACAGGGGGAAATCAGCCCCAGCATTTT	CASRTRTGGNQPQHF
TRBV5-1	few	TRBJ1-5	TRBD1	TGCGCCAGCCGCCCGGACCCAGGGGGAAATCAGCCCCAGCATTTT	CASRPDPGGNQPQHF
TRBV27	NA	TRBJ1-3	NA	TGTGCCAGTTCTGCCTACTCTGGAAACACCATATATTTT	CASSAYSGNTIYF
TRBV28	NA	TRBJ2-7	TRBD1	TGTGCCAGCACCAACTCCGGGACAGTCTACGAGCAGTACTTC	CASTNSGTVYEQYF
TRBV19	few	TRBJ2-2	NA	TGTGCCAGTAGCCTCAGGGCAGGAGCCGGGGAGCTGTTTTTT	CASSLRAGAGELFF
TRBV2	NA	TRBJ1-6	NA	TGTGCCAGCAGTGATTACAGGCCCCTCCACTTT	CASSDYRPLHF
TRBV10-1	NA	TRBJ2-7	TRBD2	TGCGCCAGCAGTGACTGGACTAGCGGGTCCTACGAGCAGTACTTC	CASSDWTSGSYEQYF